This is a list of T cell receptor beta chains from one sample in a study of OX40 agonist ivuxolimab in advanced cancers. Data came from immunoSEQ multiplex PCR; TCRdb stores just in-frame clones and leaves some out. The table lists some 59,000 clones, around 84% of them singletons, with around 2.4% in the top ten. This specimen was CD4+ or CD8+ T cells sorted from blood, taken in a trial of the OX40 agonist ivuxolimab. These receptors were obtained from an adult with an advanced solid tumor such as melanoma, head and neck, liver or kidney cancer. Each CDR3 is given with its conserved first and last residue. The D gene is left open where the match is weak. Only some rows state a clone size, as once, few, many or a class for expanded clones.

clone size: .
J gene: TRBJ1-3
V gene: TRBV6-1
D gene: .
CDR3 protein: CASSERLGFLTGNTIYF
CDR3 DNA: TGTGCCAGCAGTGAAAGGCTGGGATTTCTTACTGGAAACACCATATATTTT

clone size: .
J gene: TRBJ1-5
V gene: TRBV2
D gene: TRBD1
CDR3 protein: CASNWDQGAQPQHF
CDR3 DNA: TGTGCCAGCAACTGGGACCAGGGGGCTCAGCCCCAGCATTTT

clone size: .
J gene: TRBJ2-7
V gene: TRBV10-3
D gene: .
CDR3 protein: CAISETGGEQYF
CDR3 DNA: TGTGCCATCAGTGAGACCGGGGGCGAGCAGTACTTC

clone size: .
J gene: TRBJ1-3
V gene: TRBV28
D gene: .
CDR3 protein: CASSLVVSGPSGNTIYF
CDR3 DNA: TGTGCCAGCAGTTTAGTAGTTTCAGGGCCATCAGGAAACACCATATATTTT

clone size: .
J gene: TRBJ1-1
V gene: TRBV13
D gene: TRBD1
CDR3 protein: CASSRRGQAWNTEAFF
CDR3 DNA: TGTGCCAGCAGCCGACGGGGACAGGCGTGGAACACTGAAGCTTTCTTT

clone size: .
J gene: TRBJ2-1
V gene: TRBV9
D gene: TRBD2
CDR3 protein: CASSVATGGRNNEQFF
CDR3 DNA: TGTGCCAGCAGCGTAGCTACGGGGGGGCGTAACAATGAGCAGTTCTTC

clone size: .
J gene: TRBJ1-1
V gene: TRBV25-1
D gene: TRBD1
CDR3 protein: CASRKDRVNAFF
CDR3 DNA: TGTGCCAGCAGGAAAGACAGGGTCAATGCTTTCTTT

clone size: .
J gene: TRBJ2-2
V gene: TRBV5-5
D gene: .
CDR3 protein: CASSLGIGELFF
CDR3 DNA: TGTGCCAGCAGCTTGGGGATCGGGGAGCTGTTTTTT

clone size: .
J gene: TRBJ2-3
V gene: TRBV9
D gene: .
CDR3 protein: CASSVTRAVNADTQYF
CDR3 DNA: TGTGCCAGCAGCGTGACTCGGGCGGTGAACGCAGATACGCAGTATTTT

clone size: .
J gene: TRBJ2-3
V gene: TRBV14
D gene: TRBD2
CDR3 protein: CASRQAGGPSTDTQYF
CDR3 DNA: TGTGCCAGCAGACAAGCGGGGGGGCCGAGCACAGATACGCAGTATTTT

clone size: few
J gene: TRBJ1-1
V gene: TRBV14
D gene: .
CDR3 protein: CASSHTDRLRGAFF
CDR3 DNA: TGTGCCAGCAGTCACACCGACAGGTTGAGAGGAGCTTTCTTT

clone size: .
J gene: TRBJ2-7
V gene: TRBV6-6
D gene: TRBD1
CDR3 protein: CASSSGQGSYEQYF
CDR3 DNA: TGTGCCAGCAGCTCGGGACAGGGTAGCTACGAGCAGTACTTC

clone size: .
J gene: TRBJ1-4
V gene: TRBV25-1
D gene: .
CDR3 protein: CASSEARFNEKLFF
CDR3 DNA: TGTGCCAGCAGTGAAGCGAGATTCAATGAAAAACTGTTTTTT

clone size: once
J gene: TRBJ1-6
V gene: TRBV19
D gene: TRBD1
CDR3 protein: CASSPDRGVNSPLHF
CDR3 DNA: TGTGCCAGTAGTCCCGACAGGGGGGTTAATTCACCCCTCCACTTT

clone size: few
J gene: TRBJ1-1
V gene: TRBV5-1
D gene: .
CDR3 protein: CASSPSTVTEAFF
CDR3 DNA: TGCGCCAGCAGCCCATCCACAGTCACTGAAGCTTTCTTT

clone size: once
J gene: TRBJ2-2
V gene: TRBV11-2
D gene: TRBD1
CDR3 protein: CASRTTGGWTGELFF
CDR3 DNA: TGTGCCAGCCGAACAACAGGGGGCTGGACCGGGGAGCTGTTTTTT

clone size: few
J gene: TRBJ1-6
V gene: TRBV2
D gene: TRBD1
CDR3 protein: CASSIQGRDSPLHF
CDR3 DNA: TGTGCCAGCAGTATACAGGGGCGGGATTCACCCCTCCACTTT

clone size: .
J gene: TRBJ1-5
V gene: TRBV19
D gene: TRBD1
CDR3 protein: CASSIVQGASPSNQPQHF
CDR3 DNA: TGTGCCAGTAGTATAGTTCAGGGGGCGAGCCCTAGCAATCAGCCCCAGCATTTT

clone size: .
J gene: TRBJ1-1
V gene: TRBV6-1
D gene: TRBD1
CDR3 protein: CASSEPGQGFMNTEAFF
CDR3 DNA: TGTGCCAGCAGTGAACCGGGACAGGGGTTTATGAACACTGAAGCTTTCTTT

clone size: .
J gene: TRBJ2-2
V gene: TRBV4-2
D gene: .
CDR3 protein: CASSLMAGGAGTGELFF
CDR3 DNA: TGTGCCAGCAGCCTGATGGCAGGGGGGGCGGGCACCGGGGAGCTGTTTTTT

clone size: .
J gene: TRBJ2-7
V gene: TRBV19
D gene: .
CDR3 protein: CASSMNRYEQYF
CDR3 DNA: TGTGCCAGTAGTATGAACCGATACGAGCAGTACTTC

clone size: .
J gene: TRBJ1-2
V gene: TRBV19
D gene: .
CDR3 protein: CASTPALRGGYTF
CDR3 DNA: TGTGCCAGTACCCCAGCCTTGCGTGGTGGCTACACCTTC

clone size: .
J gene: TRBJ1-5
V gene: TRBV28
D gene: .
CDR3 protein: CASSLYDGSNQPQHF
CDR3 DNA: TGTGCCAGCAGTTTATACGACGGTAGCAATCAGCCCCAGCATTTT

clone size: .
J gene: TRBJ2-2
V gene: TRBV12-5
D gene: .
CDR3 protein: CASGLDPSPGELFF
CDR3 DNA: TGTGCTAGTGGTTTGGACCCCTCCCCCGGGGAGCTGTTTTTT

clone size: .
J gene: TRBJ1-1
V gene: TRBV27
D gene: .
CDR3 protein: CASSFWLGGGTEAFF
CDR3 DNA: TGTGCCAGCAGTTTCTGGCTTGGAGGGGGCACTGAAGCTTTCTTT

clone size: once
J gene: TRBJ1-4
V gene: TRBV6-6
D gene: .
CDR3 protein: CASSSYSLNLVLFF
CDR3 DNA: TGTGCCAGCAGTTCGTACAGCCTAAATTTGGTGCTGTTTTTT

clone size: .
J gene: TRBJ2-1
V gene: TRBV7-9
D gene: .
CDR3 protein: CASSLTTWVTEQFF
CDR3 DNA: TGTGCCAGCAGCTTGACGACATGGGTAACTGAGCAGTTCTTC

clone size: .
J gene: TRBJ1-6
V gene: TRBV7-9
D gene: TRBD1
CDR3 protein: CASSLTGQGYNSPLHF
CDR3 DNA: TGTGCCAGCAGCTTAACGGGACAGGGGTATAATTCACCCCTCCACTTT

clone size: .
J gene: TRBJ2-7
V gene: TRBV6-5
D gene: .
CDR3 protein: CASSLGGNLGNEQYF
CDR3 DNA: TGTGCCAGCAGTCTCGGAGGCAATCTCGGCAACGAGCAGTACTTC

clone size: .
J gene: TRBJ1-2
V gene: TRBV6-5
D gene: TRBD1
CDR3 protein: CASSPQTGPHGYTF
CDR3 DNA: TGTGCCAGCTCCCCCCAGACAGGGCCTCACGGCTACACCTTC

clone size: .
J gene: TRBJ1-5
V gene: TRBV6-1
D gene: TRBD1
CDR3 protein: CASRLGQANQPQHF
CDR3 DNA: TGTGCCAGCCGGCTGGGACAGGCCAATCAGCCCCAGCATTTT

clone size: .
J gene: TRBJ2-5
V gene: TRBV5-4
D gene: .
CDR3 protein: CASSADASQETQYF
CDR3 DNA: TGTGCCAGCAGCGCCGACGCCAGTCAAGAGACCCAGTACTTC

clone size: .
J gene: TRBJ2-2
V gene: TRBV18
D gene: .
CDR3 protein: CASSQLEDTGELFF
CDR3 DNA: TGTGCCAGCTCACAACTAGAAGACACCGGGGAGCTGTTTTTT

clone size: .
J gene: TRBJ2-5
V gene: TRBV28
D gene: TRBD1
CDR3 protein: CASSWGTGETQYF
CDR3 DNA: TGTGCCAGCAGCTGGGGGACAGGGGAAACCCAGTACTTC

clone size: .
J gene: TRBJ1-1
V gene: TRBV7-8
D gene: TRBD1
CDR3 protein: CASSLEIGGSAEAFF
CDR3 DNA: TGTGCCAGCAGCTTAGAGATAGGGGGCTCCGCTGAAGCTTTCTTT

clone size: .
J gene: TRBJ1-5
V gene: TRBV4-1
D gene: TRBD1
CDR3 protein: CASSKTGGPGQPQHF
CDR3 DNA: TGCGCCAGCAGCAAAACAGGGGGCCCAGGACAGCCCCAGCATTTT

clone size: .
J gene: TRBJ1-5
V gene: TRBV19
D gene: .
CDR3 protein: CAATTSPFRGSGQPQHF
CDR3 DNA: TGTGCCGCCACCACGAGCCCTTTTAGGGGATCGGGCCAGCCCCAGCATTTT

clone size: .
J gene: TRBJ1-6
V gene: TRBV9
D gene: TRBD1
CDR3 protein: CASSVDRGLGSPLHF
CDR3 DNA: TGTGCCAGCAGCGTGGACAGGGGGCTCGGGTCACCCCTCCACTTT

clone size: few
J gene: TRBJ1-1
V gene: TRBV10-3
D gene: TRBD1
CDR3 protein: CAISGTGVSGTEAFF
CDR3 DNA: TGTGCCATCAGTGGTACAGGGGTCTCGGGCACTGAAGCTTTCTTT

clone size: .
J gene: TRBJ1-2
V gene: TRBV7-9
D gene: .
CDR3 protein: CASSLPMGANNGYTF
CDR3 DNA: TGTGCCAGCAGCTTACCGATGGGGGCGAACAATGGCTACACCTTC

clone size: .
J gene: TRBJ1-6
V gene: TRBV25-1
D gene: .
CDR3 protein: CASSEYAGGVSPLHF
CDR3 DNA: TGTGCCAGCAGTGAATATGCGGGGGGGGTTTCACCCCTCCACTTT

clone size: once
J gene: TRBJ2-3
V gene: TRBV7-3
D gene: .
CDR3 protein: CASSQGRWADTQYF
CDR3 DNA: TGTGCCAGCAGCCAAGGGAGGTGGGCAGATACGCAGTATTTT

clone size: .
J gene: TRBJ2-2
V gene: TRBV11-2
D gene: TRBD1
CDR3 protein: CASSLHPGQGAAGELFF
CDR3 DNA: TGTGCCAGCAGCTTGCATCCGGGACAGGGGGCGGCCGGGGAGCTGTTTTTT

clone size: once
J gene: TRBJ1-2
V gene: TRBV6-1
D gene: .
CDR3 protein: CASSEALRGFGYTF
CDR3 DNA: TGTGCCAGCAGTGAAGCGCTTCGGGGTTTTGGCTACACCTTC

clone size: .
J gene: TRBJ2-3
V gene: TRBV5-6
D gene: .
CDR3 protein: CASRPPSTDTQYF
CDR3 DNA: TGTGCCAGCAGACCCCCGAGCACAGATACGCAGTATTTT

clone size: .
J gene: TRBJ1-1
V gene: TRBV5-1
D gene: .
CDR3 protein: CASSLDIWNTEAFF
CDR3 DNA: TGCGCCAGCAGCTTGGACATCTGGAACACTGAAGCTTTCTTT

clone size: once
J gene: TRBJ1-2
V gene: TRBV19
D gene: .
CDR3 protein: CASSMVTRLTFYGYTF
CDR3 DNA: TGTGCCAGTAGTATGGTGACGCGCCTGACCTTTTATGGCTACACCTTC

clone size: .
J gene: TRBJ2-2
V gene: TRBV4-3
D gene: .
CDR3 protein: CASSQDVGGTGELFF
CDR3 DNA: TGCGCCAGCAGCCAAGATGTAGGGGGCACCGGGGAGCTGTTTTTT

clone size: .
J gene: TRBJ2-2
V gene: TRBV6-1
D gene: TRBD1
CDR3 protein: CASAPDRMNTGELFF
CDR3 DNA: TGTGCCAGCGCCCCGGACAGGATGAACACCGGGGAGCTGTTTTTT

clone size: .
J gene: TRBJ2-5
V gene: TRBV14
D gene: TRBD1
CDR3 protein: CASSLVQGLETQYF
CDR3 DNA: TGTGCCAGCAGCCTCGTACAGGGGTTGGAGACCCAGTACTTC

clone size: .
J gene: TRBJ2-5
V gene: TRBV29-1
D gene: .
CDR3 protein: CSVGETQYF
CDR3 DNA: TGCAGCGTTGGAGAGACCCAGTACTTC

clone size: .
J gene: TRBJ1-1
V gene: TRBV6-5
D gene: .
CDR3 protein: CASNPQGRGTEAFF
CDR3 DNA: TGTGCCAGCAACCCACAGGGTAGAGGCACTGAAGCTTTCTTT

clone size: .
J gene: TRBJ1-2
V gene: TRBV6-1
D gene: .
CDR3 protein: CASSEALNLDGYTF
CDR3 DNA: TGTGCCAGCAGTGAAGCCCTAAATCTGGATGGCTACACCTTC

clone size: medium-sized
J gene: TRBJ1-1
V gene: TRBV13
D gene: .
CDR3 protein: CASSLVGVEAFF
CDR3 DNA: TGTGCCAGCAGCTTAGTGGGGGTTGAAGCTTTCTTT

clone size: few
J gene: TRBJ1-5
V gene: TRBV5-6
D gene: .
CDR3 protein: CASSLQTAEQPQHF
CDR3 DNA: TGTGCCAGCAGCCTCCAGACAGCAGAGCAGCCCCAGCATTTT

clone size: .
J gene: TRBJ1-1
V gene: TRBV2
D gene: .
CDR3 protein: CASRTDGRGTEAFF
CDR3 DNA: TGTGCCAGCAGGACGGACGGGAGGGGTACTGAAGCTTTCTTT

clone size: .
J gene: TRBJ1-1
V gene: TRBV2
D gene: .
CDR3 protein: CASTLDSSTEAFF
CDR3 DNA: TGTGCCAGCACCCTTGACAGTTCCACTGAAGCTTTCTTT